This T cell receptor beta chain came from a study of breast tumors, draining lymph nodes, adjacent tissues listed by TCRdb under 2016. Regarding the study in general: TCR beta repertoires were compared across tumor, adjacent nontumor tissue and axillary lymph nodes obtained from breast cancer patients. In human breast cancer, the study set out to evaluate how tumor, surrounding tissue and draining lymph node repertoires relate to one another and whether T cells may move between these sites. Broad study findings and their caveats: Tumor and nontumor tissue repertoires were significantly more similar in luminal-like than in basal-like breast cancer. Rather than being directly demonstrated, the conclusion that tumor T cells originate in lymph nodes was presented as consistent with a hypothesis. The data were judged consistent with most tumor T cells deriving from the lymph node and then expanding within tumor tissue. Tumor T-cell repertoires showed less diversity than lymph node repertoires and more diversity than nontumor tissue repertoires, and tumor T-cell repertoires showed preferential V and J gene usage.

This clonotype was counted many times. Its antigen specificity is not known. Base qualities are not recorded, but no much larger clone differs from it by a single base. CDR1 is given as SGHTA and CDR2 as FQGNSA, both from the germline V gene. V was cut back by 0 bases and J by 4 bases, leaving a gap of 8 bases between them. From cysteine to phenylalanine, the CDR3 is 14 amino acids long. The DNA shown is the 42-base CDR3, in frame from base 1. The lymph node samples were taken from the axillary draining lymph nodes of breast cancer patients. The data were produced on an Illumina HiSeq 2000. TCR beta chain libraries were generated through multiplex PCR amplification. High-throughput sequencing was used to analyze the amplified TCR beta chain products. TCRdb reprocessed the public reads (quality trimming at Q25 with fastp, clone calling with MiXCR) and kept in-frame beta chains. A single entry per CDR3 protein holds the most common genes and DNA from its merged rows. Across this sample there are approximately 210,000 distinct CDR3 sequences, with about 30% seen only once. Of the sample, approximately 1.4% falls within the top ten clones.

This clonotype originated in a female donor with breast cancer. Some clones in this sample may be carry-over from other donors' samples. Sequenced: axillary lymph node tissue. The chain is assembled from TRBV7-2 and TRBJ2-3, with no D gene named confidently. At the DNA level, the sequence is TGTGCCAGCAGCTTAGCGGTAGCCCCAGATACGCAGTATTTT. This codes for CASSLAVAPDTQYF.